The text below deals with one TCR beta chain. Its antigen is undetermined. This entry is derived from a study of cytomegalovirus exposure and HLA in healthy donors. At the level of the study: The same platform as the approximately 660 first-cohort repertoires was used for the 95 to 150 validation repertoires, a later analysis reported. Study-level results: Reports showed the classifier diagnosing cytomegalovirus status with high specificity and sensitivity.

TCRdb's copy holds only in-frame clones and misses some; the assay was immunoSEQ multiplex PCR. The repertoire holds 110,000 or so clones, with about nine tenths as singletons. J gave up 3 bases and V 6 bases, and 9 bases lay outside the gene matches. The CDR3 covers 15 residues. Looked up from germline, CDR1 is MNHEY and CDR2 is SVGAGI. The sequence came from a woman in her late teens or twenties in good health and CMV-seronegative. The specimen was PBMCs. The gene calls are TRBV6-5 and TRBJ2-5, with 8 nucleotides matching TRBD1. In DNA, the CDR3 is TGTGCCAGCAGGTCATGGGGACAGGTCGAAGAGACCCAGTACTTC. Amino acid sequence: CASRSWGQVEETQYF.